This T cell receptor (beta chain) was captured in a study of blood T cell repertoires in COVID-19 (dated by TCRdb to 2018 to 2020). Regarding the research as a whole: Samples covering the acute and convalescent phases of COVID-19 were provided by collaborators in the United States, Italy and Spain. The prospective study material was composed of cDNA or gDNA derived from T cells, B-cell-depleted T cells, or PBMCs. Deeply sampled blood TCRbeta repertoires from subjects exposed to, actively infected with, or recovered from COVID-19 were included in the dataset. The repertoires were released in a freely available public database intended as a resource for research on the immune response to SARS-CoV-2. The samples were drawn from two sources: the first 160 participants of the ongoing ImmuneRACE study, and 950 to 1,500 subjects contributed by 6 global collaborators. Nearly every sample came with metadata listing a de-identified subject ID, COVID-19 status, age in years and sex. Where HLA class I and class II types were available, the types were taken from metadata supplied by the sample provider, not from assay-based typing.

TCRbeta CDR3 regions were amplified from genomic DNA by means of the immunoSEQ Assay, a bias-controlled multiplex PCR. The authors' analysis ran thus. Nucleated cell counts per sample were estimated from amplification of reference gene primers within the assay. To quantify the absolute abundance of each unique TCRbeta CDR3 rearrangement, sequence reads were collapsed and filtered. For each sample, productive Simpson clonality was calculated as the square root of Simpson's diversity index across productive rearrangements. TCRdb took over this immuneACCESS table, retaining in-frame rearrangements with V and J assigned. Such tables are incomplete; in checked studies, under half of the missing clones stem from an unresolved V gene, and the remainder is unexplained. V and J calls and clone size follow that table, whereas D and trimming were derived from the DNA. This sample has hundreds of thousands of clones in its table, and approximately 92% of those were observed once. Together, the top ten hold roughly 2.5% of the sample.

Enrolling through a virtual design, the prospective study's participants ranged in age from roughly 18 to 100 years and lived across roughly 23 United States geographic areas. Cohort assignment in the prospective study relied on participant-reported clinical history from a screening survey and a study questionnaire. For ImmuneRACE Cohort 3, a participant was defined as recovered based on two consecutive negative NP/OP PCR tests, clearance by a healthcare professional, or resolution of symptoms. In the prospective study, mobile phlebotomists collected whole blood, serum and a nasopharyngeal or oropharyngeal swab from each participant. Over a roughly 2-month period, participants in the prospective study had the option of providing additional blood draws and questionnaires. Before DNA extraction, prospective study blood samples were shipped either frozen or at room temperature. The sample holds one count of this clone. This clone's antigen is unknown. Base qualities were left out, and no much larger clone turns up one base away.

Inclusive of the bounding cysteine and phenylalanine, the CDR3 is 17 residues long. Kept here is only the CDR3 DNA, which spans 51 bases and is read in frame from base 1. The germline V gene provides CDR1 SGHRS and CDR2 YFSETQ. After removal of 2 bases from V and 3 bases from J, the junction retains 9 bases not matched to a gene. Study-wide conclusions, independent of this receptor: Clinical and demographic metadata were provided uncurated, with the amount varying by source and participant.

Sequenced material: PBMCs or T cells enriched from blood (not recorded which). The receptor chain draws on TRBV5-1 and TRBJ2-2; the junction holds 8 bases that match TRBD2. The sequence was collected from a woman aged 18-29 years who had recovered from COVID-19. The CDR3 loop reads CASSLPRGGVDTGELFF. The DNA sequence is given as TGCGCCAGCAGCTTACCCCGGGGGGGAGTCGACACCGGGGAGCTGTTTTTT. The entire variable domain, with the stretches around the CDR3 drawn from the reference TRBV5-1 and TRBJ2-2 proteins, is KAGVTQTPRYLIKTRGQQVTLSCSPISGHRSVSWYQQTPGQGLQFLFEYFSETQRNKGNFPGRFSGRQFSNSRSEMNVSTLELGDSALYLCASSLPRGGVDTGELFFGEGSRLTVL.